This entry features one T cell receptor (beta chain) sequence. The antigen remains undetermined. Clones were read by immunoSEQ multiplex PCR, and TCRdb kept only the in-frame ones, dropping some. The table shows some 95,000 clones, with over 75% occurring only once. The sample originates from a study of OX40 agonist ivuxolimab in advanced cancers. On the study more broadly: Every 2 weeks, ivuxolimab was infused into the patients intravenously at between 0.01 and 10 mg/kg. There were three patients with partial responses, one having hepatocellular carcinoma and two cutaneous melanoma. Points from the study as a whole: Compared with CD4+, CD8+ T cells on average had more expanded clones.

This CDR3 comprises 21 residues. CDR1 is MGHRA, CDR2 YSYEKL, per germline. J was trimmed by 2 bases and V by 2 bases; bases with no gene match: 18. This clonotype originated in an adult with an advanced solid tumor such as melanoma, head and neck, liver or kidney cancer. V gene TRBV4-1 combines with J gene TRBJ2-3; TRBD2 matches at 11 bases. The sequencing used CD4+ or CD8+ T cells sorted from blood, collected in a trial of the OX40 agonist ivuxolimab. The CDR3 protein is CASSQPPLTSGKVRNTDTQYF. The CDR3 coding sequence is TGCGCCAGCAGCCAACCACCGTTGACTAGCGGGAAGGTGCGGAACACAGATACGCAGTATTTT.